This T cell receptor beta chain was retrieved from a study of multiple sclerosis patients with progressive multifocal leukoencephalopathy. Sample time point: time of PML onset. Sequenced by immunoSEQ multiplex PCR; TCRdb stores in-frame clones only, minus some. Among tens of thousands of clones listed, approximately 85% were seen once. V was clipped by 3 bases and J by 3 bases, with 9 bases between them. This CDR3 has 13 residues. In germline, CDR1 is MNHEY, CDR2 SMNVEV (reference sequence). This specimen was PBMCs, taken from a patient treated with natalizumab. This chain connects TRBV27 to TRBJ2-7; no reliable D call. This receptor was obtained from a woman aged 25-40 years with progressive multifocal leukoencephalopathy. CDR3 in DNA: TGTGCCAGCAGTTTTTACAGAGACTACGAGCAGTACTTC. Its protein is CASSFYRDYEQYF.